This TCR beta chain came from a study of blood T cell repertoires in COVID-19. Turning to the study itself: The samples span acute and convalescent COVID-19 from the United States, Italy and Spain. PBMCs, B-cell-depleted T cells, or T cells were the source of the cDNA or gDNA that made up the material.

This CDR3 spans 16 amino acids. J lost 1 base, V lost 4 bases, and 9 bases had no gene match. The germline gives CDR1 SGHDN, CDR2 FVKESK. In the study's own analysis: Cell counts per sample came from amplifying reference gene primers. The table came from immunoSEQ multiplex PCR; TCRdb's copy has only in-frame clones and leaves some out. The V and J calls and the clone size are those of that table, but D and trimming were determined from the DNA. The data contain some 60,000 clones, 65% to 85% of them singletons. The sequenced sample consisted of peripheral blood. This TCR came from a man in his 60s with acute or convalescent COVID-19. V gene TRBV14 combines with J gene TRBJ1-1, with TRBD1 identical over 7 bases. CDR3 sequence reads: CASSPSDRLGNTEAFF. In DNA, the CDR3 is TGTGCCAGCAGCCCGTCGGACAGGCTGGGGAACACTGAAGCTTTCTTT. Filled out from reference TRBV14 and TRBJ1-1, the complete variable domain reads EAGVTQFPSHSVIEKGQTVTLRCDPISGHDNLYWYRRVMGKEIKFLLHFVKESKQDESGMPNNRFLAERTGGTYSTLKVQPAELEDSGVYFCASSPSDRLGNTEAFFGQGTRLTVV.